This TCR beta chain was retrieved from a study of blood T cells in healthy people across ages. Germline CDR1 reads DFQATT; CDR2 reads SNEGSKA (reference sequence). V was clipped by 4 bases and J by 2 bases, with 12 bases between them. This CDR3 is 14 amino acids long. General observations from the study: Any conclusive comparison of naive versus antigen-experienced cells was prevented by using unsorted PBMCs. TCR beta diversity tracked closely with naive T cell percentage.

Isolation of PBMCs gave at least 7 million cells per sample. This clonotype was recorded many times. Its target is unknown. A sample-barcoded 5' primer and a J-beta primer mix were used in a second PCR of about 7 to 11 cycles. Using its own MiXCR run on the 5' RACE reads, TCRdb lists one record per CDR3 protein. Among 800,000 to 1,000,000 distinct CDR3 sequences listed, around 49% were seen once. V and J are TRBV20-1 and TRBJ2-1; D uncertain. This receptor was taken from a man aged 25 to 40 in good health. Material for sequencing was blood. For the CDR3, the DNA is TGCAGTGCTACCGATGGGCAAACCTACAATGAGCAGTTCTTC. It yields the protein CSATDGQTYNEQFF.